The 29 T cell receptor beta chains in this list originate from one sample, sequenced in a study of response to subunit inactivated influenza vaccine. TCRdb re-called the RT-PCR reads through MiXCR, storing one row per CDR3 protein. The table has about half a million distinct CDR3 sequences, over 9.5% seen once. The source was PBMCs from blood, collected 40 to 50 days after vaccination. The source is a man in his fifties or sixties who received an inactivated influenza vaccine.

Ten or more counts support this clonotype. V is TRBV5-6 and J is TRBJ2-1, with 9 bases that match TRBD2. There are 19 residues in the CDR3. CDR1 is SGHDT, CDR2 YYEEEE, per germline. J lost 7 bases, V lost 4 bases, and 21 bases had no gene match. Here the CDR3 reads CASSNSYSVAGAFFNEQFF. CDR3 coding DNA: TGTGCCAGCAGCAACTCATATTCCGTAGCGGGAGCGTTCTTTAATGAGCAGTTCTTC.

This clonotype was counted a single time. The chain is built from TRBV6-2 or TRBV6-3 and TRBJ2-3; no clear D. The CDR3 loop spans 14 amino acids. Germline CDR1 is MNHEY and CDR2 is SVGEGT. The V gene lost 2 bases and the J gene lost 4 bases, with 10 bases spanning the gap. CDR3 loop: CASSYGGVPDTQYF. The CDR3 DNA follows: TGTGCCAGCAGTTACGGTGGGGTCCCAGATACGCAGTATTTT.

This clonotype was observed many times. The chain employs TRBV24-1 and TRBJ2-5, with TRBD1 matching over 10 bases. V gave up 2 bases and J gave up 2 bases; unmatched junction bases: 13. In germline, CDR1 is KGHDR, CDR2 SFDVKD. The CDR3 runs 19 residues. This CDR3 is CATSDYGTGAGRVQETQYF. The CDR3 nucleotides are TGTGCCACCAGTGATTACGGGACAGGGGCCGGCAGGGTTCAAGAGACCCAGTACTTC.

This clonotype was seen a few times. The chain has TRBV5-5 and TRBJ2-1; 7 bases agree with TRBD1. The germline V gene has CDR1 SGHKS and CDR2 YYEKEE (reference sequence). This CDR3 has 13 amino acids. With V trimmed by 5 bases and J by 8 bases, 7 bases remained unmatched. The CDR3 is CASRLTGFDEQFF. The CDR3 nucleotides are TGTGCCAGCAGGCTGACAGGGTTCGATGAGCAGTTCTTC.

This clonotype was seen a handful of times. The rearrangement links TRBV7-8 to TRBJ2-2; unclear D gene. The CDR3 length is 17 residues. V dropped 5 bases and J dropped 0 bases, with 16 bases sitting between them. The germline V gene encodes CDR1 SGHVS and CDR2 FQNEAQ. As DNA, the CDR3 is TGTGCCAGCAGCCCCGATCTGGCGAGGTCGAACACCGGGGAGCTGTTTTTT. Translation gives CASSPDLARSNTGELFF.

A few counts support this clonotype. The chain's CDR3 is CASSYYREGGYTF. The CDR3 DNA follows: TGTGCCAGCAGTTACTACAGGGAGGGAGGCTACACCTTC. The chain combines TRBV6-2 or TRBV6-3 with TRBJ1-2; D may be TRBD1 (6 bases). The germline gives CDR1 MNHEY, CDR2 SVGEGT. This CDR3 spans 13 amino acids. Trimming cost V 1 base and J 8 bases, with 11 bases left between them.

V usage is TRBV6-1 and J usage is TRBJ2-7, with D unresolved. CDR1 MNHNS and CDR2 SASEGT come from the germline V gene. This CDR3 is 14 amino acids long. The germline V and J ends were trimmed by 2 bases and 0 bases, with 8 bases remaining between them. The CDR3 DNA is TGTGCCAGCAGTGAAAACCCAGGCTCCTACGAGCAGTACTTC. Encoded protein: CASSENPGSYEQYF.

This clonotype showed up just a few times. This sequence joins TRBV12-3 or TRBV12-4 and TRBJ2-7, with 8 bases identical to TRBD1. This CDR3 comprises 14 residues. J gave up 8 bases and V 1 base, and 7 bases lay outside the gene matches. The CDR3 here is CASSLGTGKRQQYF. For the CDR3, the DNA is TGTGCCAGCAGTTTAGGGACAGGGAAAAGGCAGCAGTACTTC.

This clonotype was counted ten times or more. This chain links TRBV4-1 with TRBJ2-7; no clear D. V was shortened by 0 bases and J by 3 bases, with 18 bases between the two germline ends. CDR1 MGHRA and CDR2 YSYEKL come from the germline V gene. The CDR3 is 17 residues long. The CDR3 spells CASSQEGFPASGYEQYF. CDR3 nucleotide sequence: TGCGCCAGCAGCCAAGAAGGTTTCCCCGCCTCGGGCTACGAGCAGTACTTC.

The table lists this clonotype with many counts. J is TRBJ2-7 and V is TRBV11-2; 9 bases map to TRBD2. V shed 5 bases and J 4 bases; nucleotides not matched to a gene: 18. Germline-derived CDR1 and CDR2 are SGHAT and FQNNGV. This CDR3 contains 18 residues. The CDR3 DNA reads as TGTGCCAGCAGCCCTAACGTAGCGGGAGCCCTGCAATTTTACGAGCAGTACTTC. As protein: CASSPNVAGALQFYEQYF.

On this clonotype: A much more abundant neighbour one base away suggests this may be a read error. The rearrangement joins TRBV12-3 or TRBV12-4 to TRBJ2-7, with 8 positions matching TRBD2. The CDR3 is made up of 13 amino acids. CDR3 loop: CASSLEAGAGQHF. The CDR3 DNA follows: TGTGCCAGCAGTTTAGAAGCGGGAGCAGGGCAGCACTTC.

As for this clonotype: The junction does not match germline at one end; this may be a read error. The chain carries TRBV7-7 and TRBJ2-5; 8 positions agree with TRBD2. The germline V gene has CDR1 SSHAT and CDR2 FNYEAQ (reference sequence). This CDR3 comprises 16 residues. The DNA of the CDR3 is TGTGCTAGCAGCCCAATAGGACGTGGCGGGGGGGAGACCCAGTACTTC. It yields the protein CASSPIGRGGGETQYF.

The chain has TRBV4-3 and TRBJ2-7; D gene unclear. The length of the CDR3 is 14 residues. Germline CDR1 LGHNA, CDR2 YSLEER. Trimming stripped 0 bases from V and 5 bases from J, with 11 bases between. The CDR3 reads CASSQDPASDEQYF. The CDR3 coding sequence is TGCGCCAGCAGCCAAGATCCGGCCTCAGACGAGCAGTACTTC.

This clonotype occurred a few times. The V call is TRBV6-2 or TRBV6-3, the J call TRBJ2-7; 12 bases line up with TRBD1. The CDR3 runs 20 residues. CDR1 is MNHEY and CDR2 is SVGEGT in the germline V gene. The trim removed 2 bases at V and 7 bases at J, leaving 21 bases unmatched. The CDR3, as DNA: TGTGCCAGCAGTTACCAACACGCCGGGACAGGGGGCGCGGGATCCTGGGAGCAGTACTTC. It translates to CASSYQHAGTGGAGSWEQYF.

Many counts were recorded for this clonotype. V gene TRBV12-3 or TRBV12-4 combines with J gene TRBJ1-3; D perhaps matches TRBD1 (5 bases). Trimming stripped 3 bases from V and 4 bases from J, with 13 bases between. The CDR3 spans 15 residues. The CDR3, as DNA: TGTGCCAGCAGTTTTCCGGGCACAGGCGGAAACACCATATATTTT. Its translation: CASSFPGTGGNTIYF.

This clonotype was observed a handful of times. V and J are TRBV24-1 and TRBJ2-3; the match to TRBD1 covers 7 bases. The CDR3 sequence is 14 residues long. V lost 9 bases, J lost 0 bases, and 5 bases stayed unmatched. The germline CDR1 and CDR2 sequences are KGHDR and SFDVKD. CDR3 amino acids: CATSTQGSTDTQYF. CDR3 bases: TGTGCCACCTCCACACAGGGGAGCACAGATACGCAGTATTTT.

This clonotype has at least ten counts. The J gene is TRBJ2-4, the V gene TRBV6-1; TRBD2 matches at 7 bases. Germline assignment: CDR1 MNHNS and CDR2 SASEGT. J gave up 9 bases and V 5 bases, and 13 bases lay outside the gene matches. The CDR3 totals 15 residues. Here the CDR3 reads CASSSSPGLLSIQYF. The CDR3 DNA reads TGTGCCAGCAGTAGTAGCCCGGGACTACTATCCATTCAGTACTTC.

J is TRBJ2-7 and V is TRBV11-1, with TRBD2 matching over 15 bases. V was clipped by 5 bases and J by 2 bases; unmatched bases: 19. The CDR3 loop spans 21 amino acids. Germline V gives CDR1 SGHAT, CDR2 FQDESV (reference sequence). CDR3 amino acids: CASSPRTSGRATTLLAYEQYF. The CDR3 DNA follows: TGTGCCAGCAGCCCCCGGACTAGCGGGAGGGCCACAACGCTTCTCGCCTACGAGCAGTACTTC.

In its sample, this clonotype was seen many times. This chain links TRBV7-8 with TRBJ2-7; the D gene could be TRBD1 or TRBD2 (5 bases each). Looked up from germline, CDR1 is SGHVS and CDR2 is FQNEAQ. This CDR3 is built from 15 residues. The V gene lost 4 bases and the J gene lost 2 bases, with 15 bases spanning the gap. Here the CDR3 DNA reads TGTGCCAGCAGCTCGAACGGGGCCAACCCCTACGAGCAGTACTTC. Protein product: CASSSNGANPYEQYF.

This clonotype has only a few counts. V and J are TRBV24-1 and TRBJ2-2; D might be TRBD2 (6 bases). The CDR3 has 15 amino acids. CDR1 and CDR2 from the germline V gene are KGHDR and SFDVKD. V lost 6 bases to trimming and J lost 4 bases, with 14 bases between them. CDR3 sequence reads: CATSSRGGSTGELFF. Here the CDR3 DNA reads TGTGCCACCAGTTCGAGGGGAGGTAGCACCGGGGAGCTGTTTTTT.

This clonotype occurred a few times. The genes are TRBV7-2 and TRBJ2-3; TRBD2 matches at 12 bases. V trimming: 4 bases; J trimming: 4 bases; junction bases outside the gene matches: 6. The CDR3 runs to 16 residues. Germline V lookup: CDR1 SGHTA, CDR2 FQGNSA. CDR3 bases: TGTGCCAGCAGCTATGCTAGCGGGGGGGCCGCAGATACGCAGTATTTT. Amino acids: CASSYASGGAADTQYF.

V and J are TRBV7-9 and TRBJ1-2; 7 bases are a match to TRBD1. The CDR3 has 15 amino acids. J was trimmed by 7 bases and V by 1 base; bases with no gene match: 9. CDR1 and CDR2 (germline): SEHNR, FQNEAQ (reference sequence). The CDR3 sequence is CASSLERMGQLGYTF. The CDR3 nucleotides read TGTGCCAGCAGCTTAGAAAGAATGGGACAGCTTGGCTACACCTTC.

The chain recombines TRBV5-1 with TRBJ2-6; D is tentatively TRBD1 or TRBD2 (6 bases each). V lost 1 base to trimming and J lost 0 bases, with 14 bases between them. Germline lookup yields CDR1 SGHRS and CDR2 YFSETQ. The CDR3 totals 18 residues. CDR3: CASSLSGQTSSGANVLTF. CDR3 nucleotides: TGCGCCAGCAGCTTGAGCGGACAGACTAGCTCTGGGGCCAACGTCCTGACTTTC.

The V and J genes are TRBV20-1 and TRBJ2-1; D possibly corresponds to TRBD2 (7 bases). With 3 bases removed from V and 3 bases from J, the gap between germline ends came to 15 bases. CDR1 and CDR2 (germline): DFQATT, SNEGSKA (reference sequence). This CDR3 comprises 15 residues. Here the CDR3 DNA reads TGCAGTGCTAGGGAGGGGAGGGGGGGCTACAATGAGCAGTTCTTC. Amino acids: CSAREGRGGYNEQFF.

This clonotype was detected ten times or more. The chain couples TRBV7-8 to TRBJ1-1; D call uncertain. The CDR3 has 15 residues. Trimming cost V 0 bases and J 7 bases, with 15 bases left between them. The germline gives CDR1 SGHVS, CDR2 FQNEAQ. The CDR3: CASSLAENENGEAFF. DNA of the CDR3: TGTGCCAGCAGCTTAGCCGAGAACGAGAACGGTGAAGCTTTCTTT.

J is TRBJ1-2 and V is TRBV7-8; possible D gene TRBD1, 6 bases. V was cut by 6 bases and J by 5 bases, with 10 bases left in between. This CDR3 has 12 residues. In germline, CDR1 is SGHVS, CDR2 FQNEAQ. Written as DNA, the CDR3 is TGTGCCAGCAGTAGGGACATGTATGGCTACACCTTC. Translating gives CASSRDMYGYTF.

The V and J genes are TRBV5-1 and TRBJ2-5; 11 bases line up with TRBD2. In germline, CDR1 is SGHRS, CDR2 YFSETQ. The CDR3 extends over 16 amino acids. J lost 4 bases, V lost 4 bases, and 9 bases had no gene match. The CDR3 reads CASSPGTSGGGETQYF. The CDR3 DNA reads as TGCGCCAGCAGCCCTGGCACTAGCGGGGGAGGAGAGACCCAGTACTTC.

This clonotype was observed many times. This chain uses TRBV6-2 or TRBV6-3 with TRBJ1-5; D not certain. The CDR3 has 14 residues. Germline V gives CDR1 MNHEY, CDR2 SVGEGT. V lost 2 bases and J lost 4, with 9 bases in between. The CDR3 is CASSYGPGNQPQHF. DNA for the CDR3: TGTGCCAGCAGTTACGGACCTGGGAATCAGCCCCAGCATTTT.

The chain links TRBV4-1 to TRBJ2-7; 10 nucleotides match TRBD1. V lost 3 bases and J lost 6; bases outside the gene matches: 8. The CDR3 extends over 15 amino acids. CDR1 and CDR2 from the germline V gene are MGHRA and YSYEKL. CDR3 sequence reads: CASSQWTGGRLEQYF. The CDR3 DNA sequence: TGCGCCAGCAGCCAGTGGACAGGGGGACGCCTCGAGCAGTACTTC.